Below, 28 T cell receptor beta chains from the same sample are listed, as sequenced in a study of early T cells in non-severe SARS-CoV-2 infection. TCRdb re-called the 5' RACE reads with MiXCR, one entry per CDR3 protein. Here the sample spans 68,000 or so distinct CDR3 sequences, approximately 10% being singletons. The sample comprised whole blood. All receptors derive from an adult who was a healthcare worker with PCR-confirmed SARS-CoV-2 infection or an uninfected control (not recorded which).

The chain links TRBV21-1 to TRBJ1-5; the D segment call TRBD1 is taken from the table without a DNA check. TRBV21-1 represents a pseudogene. The CDR3 is made up of 17 amino acids. CDR3: CASSKGTGGRIDQPQHF. The CDR3 coding sequence is TGTGCCAGCAGCAAAGGGACAGGGGGGAGGATCGATCAGCCCCAGCATTTT.

The table lists this clonotype with a few counts. The rearrangement joins TRBV12-3 or TRBV12-4 to TRBJ2-1, with D unclear. Trimming took off 9 bases at V and 10 bases at J, with 16 bases between the two ends. The CDR3 is 12 residues long. The CDR3 sequence: CASSTPAKEQFF. The CDR3 DNA sequence: TGTGCCAGTTCGACGCCCGCGAAGGAGCAGTTCTTC.

This clonotype came up many times. V is TRBV28 and J is TRBJ2-7; the match to TRBD2 covers 12 bases. After removal of 4 bases from V and 4 bases from J, the junction contained 8 bases not matched to a gene. Germline V gene lookup returns CDR1 MDHEN and CDR2 SYDVKM. The CDR3 contains 16 residues. This CDR3 is CASSSTTSGRIYEQYF. The CDR3 coding sequence is TGTGCCAGCAGTTCCACGACTAGCGGGAGAATTTACGAGCAGTACTTC.

This sequence joins TRBV7-9 and TRBJ2-1; 9 bases line up with TRBD1. This CDR3 contains 15 residues. The trim removed 2 bases at V and 7 bases at J, leaving 6 bases unmatched. Germline V gives CDR1 SEHNR, CDR2 FQNEAQ (reference sequence). The CDR3 region is CASSLLYRGRNEQFF. CDR3 DNA sequence: TGTGCCAGCAGCTTACTTTACAGGGGGCGGAATGAGCAGTTCTTC.

This clonotype was found a few times. This chain connects TRBV11-2 to TRBJ2-5; 11 positions match TRBD2. CDR1 and CDR2 (germline): SGHAT, FQNNGV. The junction had 7 bases not matched to a gene; V was cut back by 4 bases and J by 3 bases. The CDR3 covers 16 residues. CDR3 coding DNA: TGTGCCAGCAGCTCCTCGCCGGGACTAGCGGAAGAGACCCAGTACTTC. Translating it yields CASSSSPGLAEETQYF.

The rearrangement uses TRBV2 and TRBJ2-3; 7 nucleotides line up with TRBD2. The CDR3 has 14 residues. V gave up 3 bases and J gave up 4 bases; unmatched junction bases: 4. The germline V gene has CDR1 SNHLY and CDR2 FYNNEI. CDR3 DNA: TGTGCCAGCAGTGAGGTGGGAGGGGCAGATACGCAGTATTTT. Translated: CASSEVGGADTQYF.

This clonotype was counted many times. This chain uses TRBV18 with TRBJ1-1; D is undetermined. Germline values: CDR1 KGHSH, CDR2 LQKENI. There are 13 residues in the CDR3. The germline V and J ends were trimmed by 4 bases and 2 bases, with 8 bases remaining between them. As DNA, the CDR3 is TGTGCCAGCTCACAACAAAGAAACACTGAAGCTTTCTTT. Its protein is CASSQQRNTEAFF.

This clonotype has just a few counts. The chain joins TRBV7-8 to TRBJ2-1; TRBD1 might be the D (6 bases). Looked up from germline, CDR1 is SGHVS and CDR2 is FQNEAQ. V was cut by 1 base and J by 4 bases, with 14 bases left in between. This CDR3 comprises 16 residues. In DNA form, the CDR3 reads TGTGCCAGCAGCTTAGTGCCGTTAGGACAGTACAATGAGCAGTTCTTC. Residues: CASSLVPLGQYNEQFF.

This clonotype was picked up many times. The V and J genes are TRBV12-3 or TRBV12-4 and TRBJ1-6; D is perhaps TRBD1 (6 bases). Trimming took 8 bases from V and 7 from J, leaving 12 bases between them. The CDR3 extends over 13 amino acids. The CDR3 nucleotides read TGTGCCAGCGGAACAGGGCCAAATTCACCCCTCCACTTT. Translated, it gives CASGTGPNSPLHF.

CDR3 residues: CRVTGPPGGDTQYF. The CDR3 DNA reads as TGCAGGGTGACCGGGCCCCCGGGAGGGGATACGCAGTATTTT. This chain uses TRBV29-1 with TRBJ2-3, with TRBD2 identical over 8 bases. CDR1 is SQVTM, CDR2 ANQGSEA, per germline. The CDR3 covers 14 residues.

The chain links TRBV10-3 to TRBJ2-1; 13 bases fit TRBD2. This CDR3 contains 15 residues. CDR1 and CDR2 from the germline V gene are ENHRY and SYGVKD. Unmatched junction bases numbered 5, after V lost 6 bases and J lost 6 bases. CDR3 nucleotide sequence: TGTGCCATCAGACCGGGGACTAGCGGGATCAATGAGCAGTTCTTC. Translating gives CAIRPGTSGINEQFF.

A single count supports this clonotype. The gene calls are TRBV6-2 or TRBV6-3 and TRBJ2-7, with D hard to call. V was pared by 5 bases and J by 3 bases, with 11 bases between. CDR3 length: 13 residues. Germline V gene lookup returns CDR1 MNHEY and CDR2 SVGEGT. Here the CDR3 reads CASSPVNFYEQYF. The DNA for the CDR3 is TGTGCCAGCAGTCCCGTAAACTTCTACGAGCAGTACTTC.

The table lists this clonotype with many counts. The V call is TRBV7-9, the J call TRBJ2-3; D might be TRBD2 (6 bases). This CDR3 contains 17 residues. Looked up from germline, CDR1 is SEHNR and CDR2 is FQNEAQ (reference sequence). Deletions cut 5 bases from V and 2 bases from J, with 20 bases between. CDR3 bases: TGTGCCAGCAGCCCGAACGGAGCGGGTGCGGTCACAGATACGCAGTATTTT. Protein: CASSPNGAGAVTDTQYF.

As DNA, the CDR3 is TGTGCCAGCTCAACCCACCTCCCGGGACTAGCGTTCAATGAGCAGTTCTTC. Encoded protein: CASSTHLPGLAFNEQFF. This rearrangement joins TRBV28 to TRBJ2-1; 10 positions match TRBD2. J lost 6 bases, V lost 8 bases, and 16 bases had no gene match. CDR3 length: 17 residues. Germline V lookup: CDR1 MDHEN, CDR2 SYDVKM.

This clonotype turned up a few times. The V gene is TRBV29-1, the J gene TRBJ2-6; D gene ambiguous. Trimming removed 8 bases from V and 0 bases from J, with 11 bases in between. The CDR3 extends over 14 amino acids. Germline-derived CDR1 and CDR2 are SQVTM and ANQGSEA. The CDR3 DNA reads as TGCAGCACCCTCGACGGCTCTGGGGCCAACGTCCTGACTTTC. Translation: CSTLDGSGANVLTF.

The rearrangement uses TRBV28 and TRBJ1-1, with D uncertain. CDR3 length equals 15 residues. The germline V gene encodes CDR1 MDHEN and CDR2 SYDVKM. V dropped 7 bases and J dropped 1 base, with 16 bases sitting between them. CDR3 sequence (DNA): TGTGCCAGCACCATCGTCGGGGTGGGGAACACTGAAGCTTTCTTT. It is translated as CASTIVGVGNTEAFF.

This clonotype was seen more than once but under ten times. J is TRBJ2-1 and V is TRBV5-1; 8 bases match TRBD2. The CDR3 is 15 amino acids. Germline V gives CDR1 SGHRS, CDR2 YFSETQ. With V trimmed by 5 bases and J by 7 bases, 11 bases remained unmatched. This CDR3 is CASSLNSGTLNEQFF. The CDR3 DNA sequence: TGCGCCAGCAGTTTGAATAGCGGGACCCTTAATGAGCAGTTCTTC.

CDR3: CASSHTQGLVGDTQYF. The CDR3 DNA reads TGTGCCAGCAGCCATACCCAGGGGCTGGTTGGAGATACGCAGTATTTT. The chain has TRBV11-2 and TRBJ2-3, with D perhaps TRBD1 (6 bases). Trimming removed 5 bases at V and 5 bases at J, with 20 bases between. Germline CDR1 SGHAT, CDR2 FQNNGV. The CDR3 has 16 amino acids.

This clonotype was recorded at least ten times. The genes are TRBV11-2 and TRBJ2-5; D uncertain. This CDR3 has 12 residues. The germline gives CDR1 SGHAT, CDR2 FQNNGV. The V end was cut by 0 bases, the J end by 5 bases, with 4 bases between. The CDR3: CASSLDAETQYF. CDR3 bases: TGTGCCAGCAGCTTAGATGCGGAGACCCAGTACTTC.

CDR3 bases: TGTGCCAGCAGCCCCTACACTAGGGTTCAAGAGACCCAGTACTTC. It yields the protein CASSPYTRVQETQYF. J is TRBJ2-5 and V is TRBV7-9; a possible D gene is TRBD2 (5 bases). CDR3 length: 15 amino acids. V lost 5 bases and J 2 bases, leaving 15 bases between the germline ends. Looked up from germline, CDR1 is SEHNR and CDR2 is FQNEAQ (reference sequence).

The V gene is TRBV12-3 or TRBV12-4, the J gene TRBJ2-5; a weak D match, TRBD2 (5 bases). Trimming pared 2 bases from V and 6 bases from J, leaving 16 bases between. This CDR3 spans 15 amino acids. The CDR3 region has the DNA TGTGCCAGCAGTTTATTGAGGGAAGTCGGGCAGACCCAGTACTTC. Translating it yields CASSLLREVGQTQYF.

This clonotype has more than one count but fewer than ten. Written as DNA, the CDR3 is TGTGCCAGTAGCCCAGGGGGGTGGAACTACGAGCAGTACTTC. Its translation: CASSPGGWNYEQYF. The chain uses TRBV19 and TRBJ2-7; possibly TRBD1 for D (7 bases). Deletions cut 6 bases from V and 3 bases from J, with 15 bases between. The CDR3 length is 14 residues. Germline V gene lookup returns CDR1 LNHDA and CDR2 SQIVND (reference sequence).

This clonotype has ten or more counts. V usage is TRBV7-6 and J usage is TRBJ2-3; 7 bases map to TRBD2. V trimming: 3 bases; J trimming: 4 bases; junction bases outside the gene matches: 13. Germline CDR1 SGHVS, CDR2 FNYEAQ. The length of the CDR3 is 17 residues. The CDR3 sequence: CASSFRRLATGADTQYF. For the CDR3, the DNA is TGTGCCAGCAGCTTCCGCAGACTAGCCACTGGCGCAGATACGCAGTATTTT.

This clonotype came up a few times. The chain joins TRBV28 to TRBJ2-3; D is possibly TRBD1 (6 bases). From germline, CDR1 is MDHEN and CDR2 SYDVKM. The V end was cut by 6 bases, the J end by 4 bases, with 11 bases between. The CDR3 is 13 residues long. The CDR3 DNA is TGTGCCAGCAGACCACAGGGTCCAGATACGCAGTATTTT. It codes for CASRPQGPDTQYF.

In nucleotides, the CDR3 is TGTGCCAGCAGCGTTGGACCGATTGATGGCTACACCTTC. Residues: CASSVGPIDGYTF. The rearrangement uses TRBV9 and TRBJ1-2; D ambiguous. The CDR3 runs to 13 residues. Germline CDR1 SGDLS, CDR2 YYNGEE. V was shortened by 2 bases and J by 6 bases, with 11 bases between the two germline ends.

This sequence joins TRBV6-6 and TRBJ1-2; D is ambiguous. The CDR3 spans 13 residues. Between the trimmed V and J ends, which lost 2 bases and 4 bases, there was a span of 8 bases. Germline loops: CDR1 MNHNY, CDR2 SVGAGI (reference sequence). The CDR3: CASSYLTIYGYTF. The CDR3 DNA sequence: TGTGCCAGCAGTTACCTGACCATCTATGGCTACACCTTC.

This clonotype was found many times. The V and J genes are TRBV10-3 and TRBJ2-7, with TRBD2 matching over 7 bases. The trim removed 2 bases at V and 4 bases at J, leaving 5 bases unmatched. The CDR3 runs 14 residues. Germline V lookup: CDR1 ENHRY, CDR2 SYGVKD. Here the CDR3 reads CAISEGRGSYEQYF. The CDR3 nucleotides are TGTGCCATCAGTGAGGGGCGCGGGAGTTACGAGCAGTACTTC.

This clonotype was picked up a small number of times. The J gene is TRBJ2-7, the V gene TRBV2; the match to TRBD1 covers 7 bases. The CDR3 is 14 residues long. Germline trimming cut 7 bases from V and 2 bases from J; bases unmatched to any gene: 8. Germline CDR1 and CDR2: SNHLY and FYNNEI. CDR3 coding DNA: TGTGCCAGCACTCTCCTGGGACAGACCTACGAGCAGTACTTC. Translated, it gives CASTLLGQTYEQYF.